This T cell receptor (beta chain) was profiled in a study of blood T cell repertoires in COVID-19. Study background: PBMCs, B-cell-depleted T cells, or T cells provided the cDNA or gDNA that made up the material.

CDR3 length equals 12 residues. The V gene end was trimmed by 0 bases and the J gene end by 7 bases; junction bases not matched to a gene: 1. Germline assignment: CDR1 SGHRS and CDR2 YFSETQ. Original handling: Counts of nucleated cells, estimated from reference gene primer amplification, were obtained. Profiled with immunoSEQ multiplex PCR; TCRdb holds only in-frame clones, not every one. D and trimming were read from the DNA, whereas the V and J calls and clone size are those reported in that table. This sample yields 110,000 to 150,000 clones, of which approximately 86% are seen a single time; under 7% belongs to the top ten.

V gene TRBV5-1 combines with J gene TRBJ2-7, with TRBD1 matching 7 bases. The receptor's source is a human donor in a cohort sampled during active COVID-19. The sequenced sample was peripheral blood. Written as DNA, the CDR3 is TGCGCCAGCAGCTTGGTACAGGGGGAGCAGTACTTC. Translated: CASSLVQGEQYF.